These T cell receptor beta chains were read from a single sample in a study of T cell changes during pregnancy in multiple sclerosis. Generated by immunoSEQ multiplex PCR, the TCRdb table keeps only in-frame clones and is missing some. This table has about 49,000 clones, around 90% appearing once. This material consisted of peripheral blood, taken after pregnancy. The receptors derive from a female donor in good health, enrolled as a control in a pregnancy study. Both conserved end residues are part of each CDR3.

V gene,J gene,CDR3 protein
TRBV15,TRBJ2-5,CATSKQGSETQYF
TRBV6-5,TRBJ2-5,CASSYSRLQETQYF
TRBV7-6,TRBJ2-1,CASSHSPGSNEQFF
TRBV5-1,TRBJ1-6,CASSSQGDSPLHF
TRBV11-1,TRBJ2-1,CASSPQGARNEQFF
TRBV14,TRBJ1-2,CASSQGTRDGYTF
TRBV5-3,TRBJ1-5,CARSLPHQRGPNQPQHF
TRBV9,TRBJ1-3,CASSVGQSGNTIYF
TRBV4-1,TRBJ1-2,CASSREVGAYGYTF
TRBV29-1,TRBJ1-1,CSVEVSRGGAAFF
TRBV30,TRBJ2-5,CAWTRAAETQYF
TRBV2,TRBJ1-1,CASSTNRGGTEAFF
TRBV18,TRBJ2-7,CASSPGTGRPFREQYF
TRBV2,TRBJ1-5,CASSGITGGQPQHF
TRBV5-1,TRBJ2-7,CASSQRTSGYEQYF
TRBV5-1,TRBJ1-2,CASSLGGEQGSGYTF
TRBV9,TRBJ2-2,CASSVGPGRSNTGELFF
TRBV5-1,TRBJ1-6,CASSLGPRGSPLHF
TRBV4-2,TRBJ2-1,CASSQKSRVLAGGYNEQFF
TRBV19,TRBJ1-4,CASKQGSLEKLFF
TRBV5-1,TRBJ2-5,CASTSGFGQEDVETQYF
TRBV7-9,TRBJ1-3,CASRIGRGASGNTIYF
TRBV6-1,TRBJ1-2,CASRPLATVNYGYTF
TRBV7-9,TRBJ1-4,CASGVGGEKLFF
TRBV15,TRBJ2-2,CATSRDRGQGGTGELFF
TRBV4-3,TRBJ1-4,CASSREAGSTNEKLFF
TRBV4-2,TRBJ1-2,CASSLGQDVGGYTF
TRBV5-4,TRBJ2-2,CASSPPRGAVTGELFF
TRBV7-2,TRBJ1-2,CASSQGNYGYTF
TRBV7-6,TRBJ1-2,CASSLDQGNGYTF
TRBV6-5,TRBJ2-2,CASSYRTGTGELFF
TRBV28,TRBJ1-4,CASRPKRNEKLFF
TRBV11-3,TRBJ2-2,CASSSGQGEAGELFF
TRBV4-3,TRBJ2-5,CASSQDGPSGGAAQETQYF
TRBV6-6,TRBJ1-2,CASYPDRATNYGYTF
TRBV9,TRBJ2-2,CASSFPIAGMNTGELFF
TRBV19,TRBJ2-1,CASSLPFGEQFF
TRBV19,TRBJ2-3,CASHPNGRGHTDTQYF